A selection of T cell receptor beta chains follows, all from one sample in a study of blood T cell repertoires in COVID-19. TCRdb's copy holds only in-frame clones and misses some; the assay was immunoSEQ multiplex PCR. The sample has 70,000 to 95,000 clones, about 82% seen once. Specimen: peripheral blood. These receptors originate from a human donor in a cohort sampled during active COVID-19. Both conserved end residues are part of each CDR3.

>TRBV19
CASSRGYQETQYF
>TRBV30
CAWSVYGTGGTGELFF
>TRBV19
CASSMGAAVQPQHF
>TRBV19
CASSIPGSYEQYF
>TRBV29-1
CSVEVQGGYEQYF
>TRBV27
CASSTTGTGRLGELFF
>TRBV19
CASSISGTGLNTEAFF
>TRBV9
CASSVAGGGGNIQYF
>TRBV19
CASSIQSGYQETQYF
>TRBV5-3
CARRRTSGYCSPHNEQFF
>TRBV19
CASRLAGAPDTQYF